This entry concerns a single T cell receptor (beta chain). The clone's antigen remains unknown. The sample holds no much larger clone one base away, and base qualities are not on file. The CDR3 measures 14 amino acids from cysteine to phenylalanine. Left in the record is the CDR3 DNA by itself, 42 bases read in frame from the first base. CDR1 is given as LNHDA and CDR2 as SQIVND, both from the germline V gene (reference sequence). V is cut back by 5 bases and J by 5 bases, with 7 bases in the junction unmatched. The cohort consisted of 670 or so healthy bone marrow donors. Cohort members were all nominally healthy when sampled, although unrecorded immune exposures were likely present. The donor tested CMV seropositive, placing the donor among the 289 seropositive members of the cohort. Each donor provided a peripheral blood sample, and peripheral blood mononuclear cells were used for TCR beta sequencing. The Qiagen DNeasy Blood Extraction Kit was used to extract genomic DNA from the blood cell samples.

Libraries were prepared through the immunoSEQ multiplex PCR assay. For the multiplex PCR, a mixture combining 60 forward primers for TCR Vbeta segments and 13 reverse primers for TCR Jbeta segments was used. A multiplex PCR assay on genomic DNA amplified the CDR3 region of rearranged TCR beta genes. Amplified TCR beta libraries were sequenced as 87-base-pair reads on the Illumina HiSeq System. Regarding the original processing steps: Across the roughly 600 repertoires, a later analysis counted about 81 million unique TCR beta chains, roughly 11 million of which were shared by at least two donors. A nearest-neighbor algorithm error-corrected the raw reads and collapsed the reads into unique sequences, merging closely related sequences to remove PCR and sequencing errors. To assign V, D and J gene segments, CDR3 sequences were aligned to IMGT reference sequences. For a sequence to be retained, a match of at least six nucleotides was required to both a V gene segment and a J gene segment. A rearrangement counted as productive if the CDR3 had no stop codons and remained in frame with V and J, and every other rearrangement counted as non-productive. CDR3 was defined by IMGT convention, running from the second conserved V-encoded cysteine to the conserved J-encoded phenylalanine. Sequences without an unambiguous match to a single V gene segment were excluded from the earlier analysis of a few hundred of the donors. An earlier analysis of approximately 590 of the donors classified V segments as functional when productive rearrangements were above 56.7% and as segregating when the standard deviation between donors was above 5%. A statistical classification framework was built to diagnose cytomegalovirus status from the catalog of TCR beta chain sequences. A later analysis assigned V and J genes by comparing TCR nucleotide sequences with IMGT/GENE-DB human TR gene sequences. Using the TCRdist pipeline, a later analysis assigned CDR3 sequences along with most-parsimonious VDJ recombination scenarios. In a later analysis, each TCR beta chain was defined by its CDR3 amino acid sequence together with its V-gene family, and reads lacking a unique V-gene family were excluded. To address suspected cross-contamination and a sequencing artifact, a later analysis removed around 590 highly shared, low-generation-probability nucleotide sequences. In a later analysis, a clonal expansion index was calculated for each public chain from normalized within-repertoire ranks of inferred template counts. A later analysis computed generation probabilities with a VDJ recombination model fitted to out-of-frame rearrangements, and checked the results against IGoR. Hypergeometric tests were used in a later analysis to score TCR-TCR, TCR-HLA and TCR-CMV co-occurrence, with a repertoire-size bias correction applied to the TCR pairs. A later analysis estimated false discovery rates by permuting HLA or CMV assignments 20 times. In a later analysis, co-occurring TCRs were grouped using DBSCAN, and TCRdist sequence similarity was added for clustering within HLA-allele-positive subsets. For co-occurrence clustering, repertoires with fewer than 30,000 or more than 120,000 public chains were excluded, along with about five repertoires with anomalous nucleotide sharing. TCRdb re-hosts the immuneACCESS table, in-frame sequences only. Its copies lack some clones; in the studies checked, an unresolved V gene accounts for under half of them, and the cause for the rest is not known. From that table come the V and J calls and clone size; the DNA was used to work out D and trimming. The sample table contains 58,000 or so clones; only one count was recorded for roughly 80% of them. Roughly 23% of the sample is in the top ten clones.

This entry comes from a study of cytomegalovirus exposure and HLA in healthy donors (TCRdb year 2017). Some background on the complete study: According to an earlier analysis of around 600 of the donors, some 180 million T cells yielded over 100 million unique TCR beta sequences and approximately 300 Gb of sequence data. The study aimed to test whether cataloging public T cell receptors could reveal signatures of past pathogen exposure. Among about 390 genotyped donors of the cohort, an average of around 240,000 unique TCR beta nucleotide sequences were sequenced per donor, around 20% of them non-productive. Around 320 gigabases of sequencing data and approximately 80 million unique TCR sequences were included in an early release covering roughly 600 HLA-typed donors. In an earlier analysis of 500 to 650 of the donors, high-throughput TCR beta sequencing was used to judge whether each TCR beta V gene segment behaved as functional or pseudogenic. HLA typing included class I and class II loci at four-digit resolution. Five DR-DQ haplotypes were handled as single units for association and clustering, since linkage in the cohort was strong. Typing coverage varied by locus: roughly 620-640 donors for A, B, C, DRB1 and DQB1; more than 500 for DQA1; about 600 for DPA1; about 450 for DPB1. In the later analysis, no new phenotypic data were used to find candidate immune exposures; instead, reliance was placed on TCR beta sequences and their occurrence across donors. Genome-wide SNP genotypes for about 60% of the 666 donors were used in a later genetic analysis, which treated that subset as a discovery cohort. Using immunosequencing, the study profiled T cell repertoires from 640 or so subjects and related those repertoires to cytomegalovirus serostatus. Donor age, sex, ethnicity and CMV serostatus were compiled together with the repertoire data. The genetic ancestry cluster associated with self-reported Caucasian donors included about 84% of the roughly 410 genotyped donors. Every repertoire in the discovery cohort had been generated on one and the same sequencing platform. In addition to the first cohort of 650 to 750 subjects, a separate validation cohort of 130 or so different subjects was used. High-throughput TCR immunosequencing, statistical association of individual TCRs with disease status, and machine learning were combined to predict cytomegalovirus infection status. A later analysis re-analyzed previously published TCR beta repertoires from about 600 donors and added high-resolution HLA genotyping to study TCR occurrence patterns.

What the work shows at the level of the full study, not this receptor alone: The study listed approximately 150 TCR beta chains as associated with cytomegalovirus. Broadly in line with IMGT annotations, most TCR beta V segments showed up in productive rearrangements about 87% or about 30% of the time in an earlier analysis of around 600 of the donors. For the cohort, immune exposure information was limited to CMV serostatus. Cytomegalovirus status was reported to be diagnosed by the classifier with high specificity and sensitivity in both the original and validation cohorts. An association between a missense DCLRE1C variant and V-gene and J-gene trimming of TCR beta chains was found in a later genetic analysis and replicated in an independent cohort. According to a later genetic analysis, donors in an Asian-associated ancestry cluster had fewer N-insertions in productive TCRs than the approximately 610-donor mean. According to the authors, the approach could potentially be generalized to other disease states and immunological phenotypes. Because some donors lacked HLA typing at each locus, the association tests relied only on the typed subset. Strong co-occurrence of HLA alleles, especially DR and DQ, made assigning TCR associations to individual alleles difficult. The cohort was sequenced for TCR beta chains only, and without alpha or paired-chain data the features that could be detected were limited. Seventeen rarely observed V segments, including chromosome 9 orphons, were excluded from the earlier analysis of some 590 of the donors because counts were too low. According to a later analysis, TCR association rates differed among HLA loci, with DRB1 alleles showing the most associated TCRs and HLA-C alleles showing the fewest. Linkage disequilibrium might explain the correlated functional status among segregating V segments, but an unknown experimental factor could not be ruled out. In vitro tests confirmed that three of the cytomegalovirus-associated TCR beta chains recognize cytomegalovirus antigens. According to a later analysis, most CMV-associated TCR beta chains appeared to be HLA-restricted, and the HLA associations seemed to be driven largely by CMV exposure. In a later analysis, about 17,000 TCR beta sequences were associated with specific HLA alleles at a false discovery rate of 0.05. Sequencing depth was assumed to be roughly uniform across donors in the presence/absence analyses, though that assumption may not hold. A later analysis reported that several top co-occurrence clusters appeared linked to parvovirus B19, influenza, CMV and Epstein-Barr virus. The 87-base-pair reads could not distinguish some IMGT-functional V segments, including TRBV6-2 and TRBV6-3, so those segments were excluded. A further reported finding was that TCR beta sequences accurately predicted the HLA-A and HLA-B alleles for most subjects in the first cohort. While some public TCRs were present in many individuals, most TCR sequences turned up only very rarely across donors. A cluster of highly shared sequence variants was judged likely to be a technical artifact of the sequencing pipeline. Compared with equally common non-associated chains, HLA-associated TCR beta chains in a later analysis were more clonally expanded and had lower generation probabilities.

The sequence derives from a woman aged 40 to 49 in good health and CMV-seropositive. The chain employs TRBV19 and TRBJ1-2, with 8 bases matching TRBD1. Source material: PBMCs. The sequenced DNA: TGTGCCAGTAGTCCGACAGGGGCCCGATATGGCTACACCTTC. Its protein is CASSPTGARYGYTF.